Below are 17 T cell receptor beta chains sequenced from a single sample in a study of metastatic and nonmetastatic thyroid tumors. Ahead of thyroid surgery, no patient had received treatment of any kind. TCRdb re-called clones from the PCR reads using MiXCR. The repertoire includes approximately 7,000 clones, around two fifths of them detected once, and approximately 23% sits in the top ten. Material: tumor tissue. The origin of the receptors is a female donor with papillary thyroid cancer or a benign thyroid nodule (not recorded which). Some clones in this sample may be carry-over from other donors' samples.

V and J are TRBV7-2 and TRBJ1-3; 8 nucleotides align to TRBD1. CDR3 length: 15 amino acids. V lost 4 bases to trimming and J lost 4 bases; unmatched junction nucleotides: 6. Germline-derived CDR1 and CDR2 are SGHTA and FQGNSA. The CDR3 loop is CASSSYRGTGNTIYF. CDR3 sequence (DNA): TGTGCCAGCAGCTCTTACAGGGGGACCGGAAACACCATATATTTT.

This rearrangement joins TRBV7-3 to TRBJ1-5; D not resolved. V lost 0 bases and J 0 bases, leaving 6 bases between the germline ends. There are 15 residues in the CDR3. Germline V CDR1 and CDR2: SGHTA, FQGTGA. The CDR3 nucleotides read TGTGCCAGCAGCTTAACGCGCGGTAGCAATCAGCCCCAGCATTTT. Amino acids: CASSLTRGSNQPQHF.

By frequency in the sample, this clone is large. This chain connects TRBV28 to TRBJ2-7, with 7 bases fitting TRBD1. This CDR3 region has 15 residues. Germline CDR1 and CDR2: MDHEN and SYDVKM. The ends lost 6 bases at V and 2 bases at J; junction bases unmatched: 10. The DNA for the CDR3 is TGTGCCAGCAGAACAGGACAGGCAGGCACCTACGAGCAGTACTTC. This sequence encodes CASRTGQAGTYEQYF.

In its sample, this clone was seen a few times. V usage is TRBV6-1 and J usage is TRBJ1-3; D ambiguous. The V end was cut by 6 bases, the J end by 0 bases, with 12 bases between. Per germline, CDR1 MNHNS and CDR2 SASEGT. CDR3 length equals 15 residues. The CDR3 region is CASRKDRNSGNTIYF. CDR3 DNA sequence: TGTGCCAGCAGGAAAGACCGCAACTCTGGAAACACCATATATTTT.

This clone was counted a single time. The chain is built from TRBV7-2 and TRBJ1-2; 9 nucleotides align to TRBD1. The ends lost 4 bases at V and 3 bases at J; junction bases unmatched: 6. The CDR3 runs to 15 residues. CDR1 is SGHTA and CDR2 is FQGNSA in the germline V gene. The CDR3 region is CASSSYRGQDYGYTF. Here the CDR3 DNA reads TGTGCCAGCAGCTCCTACAGGGGGCAGGACTATGGCTACACCTTC.

The chain recombines TRBV20-1 with TRBJ2-5, with D maybe TRBD2 (6 bases). The germline gives CDR1 DFQATT, CDR2 SNEGSKA (reference sequence). This CDR3 region has 13 residues. V was clipped by 4 bases and J by 4 bases, with 13 bases between them. The CDR3 here is CSAICGIAETQYF. The CDR3 nucleotides are TGCAGTGCTATATGCGGGATCGCAGAGACCCAGTACTTC.

Of note for this clone: The junction does not match germline at one end; this may be a read error. The chain joins TRBV4-1 to TRBJ2-1; D is perhaps TRBD2 (5 bases). Germline CDR1 is MGHRA and CDR2 is YSYEKL. The CDR3 runs to 16 residues. DNA for the CDR3: TGCGCCAACAGCCAAGTGCTCTTTCCTCCGGGAAATGAGCAGCTCTTC. Protein: CANSQVLFPPGNEQLF.

By frequency in the sample, this clone is medium-sized. The J gene is TRBJ2-6, the V gene TRBV20-1; D gene unclear. Germline-derived CDR1 and CDR2 are DFQATT and SNEGSKA (reference sequence). The germline V and J ends were trimmed by 1 base and 1 base, with 8 bases remaining between them. This CDR3 region has 15 residues. CDR3 bases: TGCAGTGCTAGAGTCGGACCTTCTGGGGCCAACGTCCTGACTTTC. This gives the protein CSARVGPSGANVLTF.

The genes are TRBV6-5 and TRBJ2-7, with D maybe TRBD1 (5 bases). Trimming took 0 bases from V and 4 from J, leaving 7 bases between them. Germline V gene lookup returns CDR1 MNHEY and CDR2 SVGAGI. The CDR3 contains 13 residues. The CDR3 sequence is CASSYSDSYEQYF. In nucleotides, the CDR3 is TGTGCCAGCAGTTACTCCGACAGTTACGAGCAGTACTTC.

This clone is large in the sample. The chain joins TRBV19 to TRBJ2-7, with 11 bases that match TRBD2. The germline CDR1 and CDR2 sequences are LNHDA and SQIVND (reference sequence). The CDR3 loop spans 15 amino acids. The V and J ends lost 5 bases and 2 bases, in that order; junction bases with no gene match: 5. The DNA of the CDR3 is TGTGCCAGTAGTGCCCGACTAGCGGGGCCCTACGAGCAGTACTTC. Translated: CASSARLAGPYEQYF.

The sample holds a few counts of this clone. The chain combines TRBV6-2 or TRBV6-3 with TRBJ2-6; D unclear. CDR1 is MNHEY and CDR2 is SVGEGT in the germline V gene. This CDR3 is 18 amino acids long. Trimming stripped 5 bases from V and 2 bases from J, with 19 bases between. The CDR3 sequence: CASSTHAPTVAGANVLTF. The CDR3 region has the DNA TGTGCCAGCAGTACCCACGCCCCAACGGTAGCTGGGGCCAACGTCCTGACTTTC.

The chain couples TRBV30 to TRBJ1-5; D gene unclear. The CDR3 totals 17 residues. V lost 2 bases and J lost 7, with 24 bases in between. CDR1 and CDR2 (germline): GTSNPN, SVGIG (reference sequence). The CDR3 loop is CAWSSLEGDFQRQPQHF. CDR3 DNA: TGTGCCTGGAGTTCTCTAGAGGGAGACTTTCAGAGGCAGCCCCAGCATTTT.

The chain uses TRBV6-1 and TRBJ1-5, with no clear D. The germline V and J ends were trimmed by 2 bases and 5 bases, with 1 base remaining between them. CDR1 is MNHNS and CDR2 is SASEGT in the germline V gene. There are 11 residues in the CDR3. The CDR3 DNA sequence: TGTGCCAGCAGTGAATATCAGCCCCAGCATTTT. As protein: CASSEYQPQHF.

Comments on this clone: Mismatch with germline at one junction end may stem from a read error. The chain uses TRBV5-1 and TRBJ2-7, with a tentative D call TRBD2 (6 bases). The CDR3 runs 14 residues. The germline V gene has CDR1 SGHRS and CDR2 YFSETQ. The CDR3 coding sequence is TGCGCCAGCAGCTTGCAAACTAGCACCTATGAGCAGTACTTC. It specifies CASSLQTSTYEQYF.

V and J are TRBV7-2 and TRBJ1-2; possible D gene TRBD1, 5 bases. Germline V gives CDR1 SGHTA, CDR2 FQGNSA. The ends were cut back, 1 base at V and 4 bases at J, with 10 bases in the middle. The CDR3 has 14 amino acids. Here the CDR3 reads CASSLDRGVYGYTF. CDR3 coding DNA: TGTGCCAGCAGCTTAGACCGGGGGGTCTATGGCTACACCTTC.

This clone has only a few counts. The chain combines TRBV2 with TRBJ2-7; either TRBD1 or TRBD2 may supply D (5 bases each). The CDR3 runs to 13 residues. The ends were cut back, 7 bases at V and 2 bases at J, with 12 bases in the middle. The germline V gene has CDR1 SNHLY and CDR2 FYNNEI. The CDR3 DNA is TGTGCCAGCAACCGGGGCGGCGCCTACGAGCAGTACTTC. It translates to CASNRGGAYEQYF.

This sequence joins TRBV11-1 and TRBJ2-3; D gene ambiguous. V was pared by 2 bases and J by 3 bases, with 15 bases between. The CDR3 is 16 residues long. Germline CDR1 and CDR2: SGHAT and FQDESV (reference sequence). The CDR3 nucleotides are TGTGCCAGCAGCTTAAGTAAGGGTCAGGCTACAGATACGCAGTATTTT. Translating gives CASSLSKGQATDTQYF.